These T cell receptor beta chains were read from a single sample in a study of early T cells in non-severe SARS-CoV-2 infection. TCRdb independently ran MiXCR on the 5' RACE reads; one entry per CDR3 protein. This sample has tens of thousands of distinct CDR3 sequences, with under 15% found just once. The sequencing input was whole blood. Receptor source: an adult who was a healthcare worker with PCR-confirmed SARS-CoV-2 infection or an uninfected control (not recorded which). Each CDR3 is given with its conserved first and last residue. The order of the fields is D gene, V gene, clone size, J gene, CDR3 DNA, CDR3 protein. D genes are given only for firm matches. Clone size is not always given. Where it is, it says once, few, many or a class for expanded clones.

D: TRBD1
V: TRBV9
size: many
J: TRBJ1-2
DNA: TGTGCCAGCAGCGAGGGACAGGGGGCGAACTATGGCTACACCTTC
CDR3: CASSEGQGANYGYTF

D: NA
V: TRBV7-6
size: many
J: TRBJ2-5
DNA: TGTGCCAGCAGCCATAGGGAGACCCAGTACTTC
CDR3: CASSHRETQYF

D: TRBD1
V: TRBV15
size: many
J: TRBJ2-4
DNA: TGTGCCACCAGCAGAATAACAGGGGGAGTAGCCAAAAACATTCAGTACTTC
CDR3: CATSRITGGVAKNIQYF

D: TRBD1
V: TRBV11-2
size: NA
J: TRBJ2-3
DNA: TGTGCCAGCAGCACTCCCCCGGGCAGGGGGCGGGGAGATACGCAGTATTTT
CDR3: CASSTPPGRGRGDTQYF

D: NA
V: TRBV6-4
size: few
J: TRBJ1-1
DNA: TGTGCCAGCAGTGACAGTGGAGGGACTGAAGCTTTCTTT
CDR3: CASSDSGGTEAFF

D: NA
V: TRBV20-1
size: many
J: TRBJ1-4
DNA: TGCAGTGCTAGGTTAGGGGCAAGGGAAAAACTGTTTTTT
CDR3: CSARLGAREKLFF

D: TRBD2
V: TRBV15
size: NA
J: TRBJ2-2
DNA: TGTGCCACCAGCAGTGATCTAGCGGGGGGGCTGGCCGGGGAGCTGTTTTTT
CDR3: CATSSDLAGGLAGELFF

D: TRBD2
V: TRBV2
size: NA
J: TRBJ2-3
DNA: TGTGCCAGCATGGCTAGCGGGGTAGCAAGATACGGCACAGATACGCAGTATTTT
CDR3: CASMASGVARYGTDTQYF

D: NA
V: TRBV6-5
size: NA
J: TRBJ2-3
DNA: TGTGCCAGCAGTTATGGGGGCTCCACAGATACGCAGTATTTT
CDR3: CASSYGGSTDTQYF

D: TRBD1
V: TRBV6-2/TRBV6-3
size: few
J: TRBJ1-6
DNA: TGTGCCAGCAGTTCTACAGGGGGCCGTTATTCACCCCTCCACTTT
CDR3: CASSSTGGRYSPLHF

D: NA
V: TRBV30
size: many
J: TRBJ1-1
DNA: TGTGCCTGGAGTACATGGAGGGGCATGAACACTGAAGCTTTCTTT
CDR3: CAWSTWRGMNTEAFF

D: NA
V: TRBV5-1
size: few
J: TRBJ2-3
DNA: TGCGCCAGCAGCTTCAGGGAAGCGGATACGCAGTATTTT
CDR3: CASSFREADTQYF

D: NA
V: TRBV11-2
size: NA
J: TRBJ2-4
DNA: TGTGCCAGCAGCGGCACCCGGAGGAACATTCAGTACTTC
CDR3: CASSGTRRNIQYF

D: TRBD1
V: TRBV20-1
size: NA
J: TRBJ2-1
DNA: TGCAGTGCTAGCGCAAGGGACAGTTACAATGAGCAGTTCTTC
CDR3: CSASARDSYNEQFF

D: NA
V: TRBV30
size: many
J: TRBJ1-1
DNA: TGTGCCTGGTCACCCCTGAACACTGAAGCTTTCTTT
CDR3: CAWSPLNTEAFF

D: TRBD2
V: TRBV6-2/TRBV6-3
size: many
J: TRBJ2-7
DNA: TGTGCCAGCACGGGAGGGGGACAGCAGTACTTC
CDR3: CASTGGGQQYF

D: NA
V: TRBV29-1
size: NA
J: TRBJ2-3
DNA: TGCAGCGTTGAAATTAGCGGCACAGATACGCAGTATTTT
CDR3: CSVEISGTDTQYF

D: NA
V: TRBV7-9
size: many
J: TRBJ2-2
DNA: TGTGCCAGCAGCGAGGACACCGGGGAGCTGTTTTTT
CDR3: CASSEDTGELFF

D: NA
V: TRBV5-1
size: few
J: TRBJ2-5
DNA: TGCGCCAGCAGGGACGGTGGTCAAGAGACCCAGTACTTC
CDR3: CASRDGGQETQYF

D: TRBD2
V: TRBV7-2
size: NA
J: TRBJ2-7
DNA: TGTGCCAGCAGCTTACCGGAACTAGCGGGGAGCTTC
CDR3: CASSLPELAGSF

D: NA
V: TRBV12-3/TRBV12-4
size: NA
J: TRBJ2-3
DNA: TGTGCCAGCAGCGGCGAGTCGGTTACGCAGTATTTT
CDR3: CASSGESVTQYF

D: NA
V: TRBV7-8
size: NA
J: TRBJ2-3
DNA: TGTGCCAGCAGCTCAGGCGCGGGCACAGATACGCAGTATTTT
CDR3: CASSSGAGTDTQYF

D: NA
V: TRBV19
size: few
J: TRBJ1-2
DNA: TGTGCCAGTAGTATCTCCCGACTTGGCTACACCTTC
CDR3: CASSISRLGYTF

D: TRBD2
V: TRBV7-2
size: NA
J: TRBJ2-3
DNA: TGTGCCAGCAGCTTTCCTGAGCGGGGTGGGGCAGATACGCAGTATTTT
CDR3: CASSFPERGGADTQYF

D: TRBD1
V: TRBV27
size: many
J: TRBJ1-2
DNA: TGTGCCAGCAGCCCCCCGGGACAGGGGGCATTCGATGGCTACACCTTC
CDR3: CASSPPGQGAFDGYTF

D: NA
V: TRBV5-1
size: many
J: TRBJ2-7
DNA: TGCGCCAGCAGCTACGGACAGGCCGCCGGAGGGGAGCAGTACTTC
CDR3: CASSYGQAAGGEQYF

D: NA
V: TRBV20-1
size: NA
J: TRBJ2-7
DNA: TGCAGTGCTCCGGACGGCTACGAGCAGTACTTC
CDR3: CSAPDGYEQYF

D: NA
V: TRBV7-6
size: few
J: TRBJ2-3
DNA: TGTGCCAGCAGCCCCAGCTATAGCACAGATACGCAGTATTTT
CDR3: CASSPSYSTDTQYF

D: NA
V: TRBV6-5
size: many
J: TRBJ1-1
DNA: TGTGCCAGCAGTGAGTGGACAGCGGTCGCTGACGCTTTCTTT
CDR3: CASSEWTAVADAFF

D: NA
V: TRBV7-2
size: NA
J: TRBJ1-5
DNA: TGTGCCAGCAGCTTTGCCAATAGCAATCAGCCCCAGCATTTT
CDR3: CASSFANSNQPQHF

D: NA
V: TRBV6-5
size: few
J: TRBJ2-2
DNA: TGTGCCAGCAGTACTGAGGGGTTGAACACCGGGGAGCTGTTTTTT
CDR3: CASSTEGLNTGELFF

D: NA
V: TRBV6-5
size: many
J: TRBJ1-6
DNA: TGTGCCAGCAGTTCGGGGGACGCCCGAAATTCACCCCTCCACTTT
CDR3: CASSSGDARNSPLHF

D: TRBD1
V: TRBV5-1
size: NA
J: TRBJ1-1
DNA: TGCGCCAGCAGCTTGGCCTCGACAGGGGCTATTACTGAAGCTTTCTTT
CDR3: CASSLASTGAITEAFF

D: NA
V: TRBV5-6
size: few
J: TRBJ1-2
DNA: TGTGCCAGCAGCTTGACAGCAAACTATGGCTACACCTTC
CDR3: CASSLTANYGYTF

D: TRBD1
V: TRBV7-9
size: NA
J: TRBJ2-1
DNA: TGTGCCAGCAGCTTAGGACAGGGGGTCTACAATGAGCAGTTCTTC
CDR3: CASSLGQGVYNEQFF

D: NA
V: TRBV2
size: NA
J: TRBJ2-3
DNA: TGTGCCAGCAGTGAACAGCGAGACACAGATACGCAGTATTTT
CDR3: CASSEQRDTDTQYF

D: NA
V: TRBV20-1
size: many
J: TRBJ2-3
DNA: TGCAGTGCTACCTGGACGGAGGACAACACAGATACGCAGTATTTT
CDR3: CSATWTEDNTDTQYF

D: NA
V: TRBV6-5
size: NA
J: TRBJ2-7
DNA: TGTGCCAGCAGTTACGCCAGGGGGAGGGACGAGCAGTACTTC
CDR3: CASSYARGRDEQYF

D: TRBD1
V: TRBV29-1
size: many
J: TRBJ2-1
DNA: TGCAGCGCAATACAGGGGGCTGGCAATGAGCAGTTCTTC
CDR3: CSAIQGAGNEQFF

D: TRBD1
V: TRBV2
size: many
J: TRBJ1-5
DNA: TGTGCCAGCAGTGGACAGGGTGGCAATCAGCCCCAGCATTTT
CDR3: CASSGQGGNQPQHF

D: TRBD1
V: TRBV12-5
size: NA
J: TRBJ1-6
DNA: TGTGCTAGTGGCCCCGGGACAGGGAGGGGAAATTCACCCCTCCACTTT
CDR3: CASGPGTGRGNSPLHF

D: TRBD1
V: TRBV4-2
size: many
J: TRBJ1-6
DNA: TGTGCCAGCAGCCAAGGAGGGACAGGTTTTTCACCCCTCCACTTT
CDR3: CASSQGGTGFSPLHF

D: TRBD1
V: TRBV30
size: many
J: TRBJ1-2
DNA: TGTGCCTGGAGTGTACCCCGGACAGGACCTCCTAACTATGGCTACACCTTC
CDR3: CAWSVPRTGPPNYGYTF

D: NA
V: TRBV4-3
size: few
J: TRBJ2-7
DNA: TGCGCCAGCAGCCGATCCTGGGACCCAGGGAACGAGCAGTACTTC
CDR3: CASSRSWDPGNEQYF

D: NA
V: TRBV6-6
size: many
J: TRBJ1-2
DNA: TGTGCCAGCAGTTACTCTAAGGAGGGAGACTCCTTC
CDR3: CASSYSKEGDSF

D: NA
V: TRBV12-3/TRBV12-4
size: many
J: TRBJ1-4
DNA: TGTGCCAGCAGTCCCCCGTTGGCGGGAATAAATGAAAAACTGTTTTTT
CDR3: CASSPPLAGINEKLFF

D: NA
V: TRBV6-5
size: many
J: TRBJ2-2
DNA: TGTGCCAGCACAAGATCTTACAGGAACACCGGGGAGCTGTTTTTT
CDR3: CASTRSYRNTGELFF

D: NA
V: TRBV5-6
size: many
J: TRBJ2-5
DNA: TGTGCCAGCAGCTTGGTGCCAGAGGAGACCCAGTACTTC
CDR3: CASSLVPEETQYF

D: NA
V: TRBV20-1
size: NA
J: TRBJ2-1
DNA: TGCAGTGCTAGGGTGGAAGCCGGGGGGCAGTTCTTC
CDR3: CSARVEAGGQFF

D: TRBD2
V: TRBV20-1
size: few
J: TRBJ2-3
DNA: TGCAGTGCTAGCCTAGCGGGGGGGCCAGATACGCAGTATTTT
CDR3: CSASLAGGPDTQYF

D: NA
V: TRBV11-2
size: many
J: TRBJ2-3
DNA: TGTGCCAGCAGCCCGGGAGATAGGGGCGGGACAGATACGCAGTATTTT
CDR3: CASSPGDRGGTDTQYF

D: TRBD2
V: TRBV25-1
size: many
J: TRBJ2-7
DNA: TGTGCCAGCAGTTTATCCCGACTAGCGAGAAGCTCCTACGAGCAGTACTTC
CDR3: CASSLSRLARSSYEQYF

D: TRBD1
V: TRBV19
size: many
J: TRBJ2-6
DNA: TGTGCCAGTAGCGCCCGACAGGGGCCGTTTGGGGCCAACGTCCTGACTTTC
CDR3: CASSARQGPFGANVLTF

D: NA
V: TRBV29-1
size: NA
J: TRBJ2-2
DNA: TGCAGTATCGAATATAACGGGGAGCTGTTTTTT
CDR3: CSIEYNGELFF

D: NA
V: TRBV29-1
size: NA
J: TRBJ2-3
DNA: TGCAGCGTTGAAATGGACGGGCCAGATACGCAGTATTTT
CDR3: CSVEMDGPDTQYF

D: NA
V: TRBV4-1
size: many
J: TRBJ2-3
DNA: TGCGCCAGCAGCCAAGATCGCAGGACGCAGTATTTT
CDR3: CASSQDRRTQYF

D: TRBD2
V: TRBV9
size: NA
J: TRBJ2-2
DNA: TGTGCCAACAGAGGACTAGCGGGGGCAAACACCGGGGAGCTGTTTTTT
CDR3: CANRGLAGANTGELFF

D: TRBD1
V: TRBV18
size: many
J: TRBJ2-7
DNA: TGTGCCAGCTCACAAGGGACAGGGTCACTCGCGTTC
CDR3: CASSQGTGSLAF

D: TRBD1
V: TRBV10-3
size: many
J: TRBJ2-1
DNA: TGTGCCATCAGAATCGGGACAGGAGAGCAGTTCTTC
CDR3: CAIRIGTGEQFF

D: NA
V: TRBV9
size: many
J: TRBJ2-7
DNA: TGTGCCAGCAGCGTCGACCCGGGAACCCACGGGATAGAGCAGTACTTC
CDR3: CASSVDPGTHGIEQYF